This record looks at one T cell receptor (beta chain) sequence and its context. The antigen is undetermined. The entry originates in a study of CXCR3-negative and CXCR3-positive naive CD8 T cells. Broader study findings: The study found more hydrophobic TRB CDR3s in CXCR3-positive naive cells than in CXCR3-negative naive cells. Cryopreservation partially decreased CXCR3 expression, and most assays used fresh PBMCs.

The libraries of TRB cDNA were constructed through 5' RACE using UMI labels. Reprocessing the 5' RACE reads, TCRdb reports a single entry for every CDR3 protein and omits DNA. The sample's table shows some 120,000 distinct CDR3 sequences. Per the germline V gene, CDR1 is LNHDA and CDR2 is SQIVND (reference sequence). There are 14 residues in the CDR3. The source is a human donor in good health. Some clones in this sample may be carry-over from other donors' samples. The sequenced material came from naive CXCR3+ CD8+ T cells from blood. The sample's subset: CD45RO-CCR7+CD27+CD95- naive CD8+ T cells expressing CXCR3 (TNR3+). This chain connects TRBV19 to TRBJ2-7; checking the TCRdb D call of TRBD2 is not possible without DNA. This chain's CDR3 is CASTSSGGADEQYF.